Listed below are T cell receptor beta chains from one sample, sequenced in a study of blood T cells in healthy people across ages. Using its own MiXCR run on the 5' RACE reads, TCRdb lists one record per CDR3 protein. The sample records 1.5 million to 1.8 million distinct CDR3 sequences, about 45% being singletons. Sequencing was performed on blood. The receptors originated from a woman aged 18-29 years in good health. Each CDR3 is given with its conserved first and last residue. Fields, in order: clone size, D gene, V gene, J gene, CDR3 protein, CDR3 DNA. A D gene is named only where the DNA matches it firmly. For some rows the clone size is stated as once, few or many, or as a class when expanded; others skip it.

clone_size: .; d_call: .; v_call: TRBV12-3/TRBV12-4; j_call: TRBJ2-7; cdr3_aa: CASTGDNSYEQYF; cdr3_nt: TGTGCCAGCACGGGGGACAACTCCTACGAGCAGTACTTC
clone_size: .; d_call: TRBD2; v_call: TRBV4-2; j_call: TRBJ2-7; cdr3_aa: CASSQATGTNYEQYF; cdr3_nt: TGTGCCAGCAGCCAGGCTACCGGGACTAACTACGAGCAGTACTTC
clone_size: .; d_call: .; v_call: TRBV4-1; j_call: TRBJ2-7; cdr3_aa: CASSQVGRGYDEQYF; cdr3_nt: TGCGCCAGCAGCCAAGTGGGAAGGGGTTACGACGAGCAGTACTTC
clone_size: .; d_call: .; v_call: TRBV12-3/TRBV12-4; j_call: TRBJ1-2; cdr3_aa: CASSVAFDGNGYTF; cdr3_nt: TGTGCCAGCAGTGTAGCGTTTGATGGGAATGGCTACACCTTC
clone_size: .; d_call: .; v_call: TRBV28; j_call: TRBJ2-7; cdr3_aa: CASSPPRAWLYEQYF; cdr3_nt: TGTGCCAGCAGTCCCCCCCGGGCCTGGTTATACGAGCAGTACTTC
clone_size: few; d_call: TRBD2; v_call: TRBV29-1; j_call: TRBJ2-1; cdr3_aa: CSLPGTSGRNEQFF; cdr3_nt: TGCAGCCTTCCCGGTACTAGCGGGCGCAATGAGCAGTTCTTC
clone_size: .; d_call: .; v_call: TRBV27; j_call: TRBJ1-6; cdr3_aa: CASSPLWGGDNSPLHF; cdr3_nt: TGTGCCAGCAGTCCCCTGTGGGGCGGGGATAATTCACCCCTCCACTTT
clone_size: .; d_call: .; v_call: TRBV7-2; j_call: TRBJ2-7; cdr3_aa: CASSTFPSYRASYEQYF; cdr3_nt: TGTGCCAGCAGCACCTTCCCCTCCTACAGGGCTTCCTACGAGCAGTACTTC
clone_size: .; d_call: .; v_call: TRBV5-1; j_call: TRBJ2-7; cdr3_aa: CASSLVARYEQYF; cdr3_nt: TGCGCCAGCAGCTTGGTTGCCCGCTACGAGCAGTACTTC
clone_size: .; d_call: TRBD1; v_call: TRBV6-2/TRBV6-3; j_call: TRBJ1-5; cdr3_aa: CASSSGQGPPHQPQHF; cdr3_nt: TGTGCCAGCAGTTCGGGACAGGGGCCACCCCATCAGCCCCAGCATTTT
clone_size: .; d_call: .; v_call: TRBV27; j_call: TRBJ2-3; cdr3_aa: CASKYSSTDTQYF; cdr3_nt: TGTGCCAGCAAATATTCCTCCACAGATACGCAGTATTTT
clone_size: .; d_call: .; v_call: TRBV7-9; j_call: TRBJ2-1; cdr3_aa: CASSLTRVSNEQFF; cdr3_nt: TGTGCCAGCAGCTTGACTAGAGTATCCAATGAGCAGTTCTTC
clone_size: .; d_call: .; v_call: TRBV6-5; j_call: TRBJ1-5; cdr3_aa: CASNNFGVAGGNQPQHF; cdr3_nt: TGTGCCAGCAATAACTTTGGCGTGGCAGGAGGCAATCAGCCCCAGCATTTT
clone_size: few; d_call: .; v_call: TRBV4-2; j_call: TRBJ2-1; cdr3_aa: CASSPTPGTSSYNEQFF; cdr3_nt: TGTGCCAGCAGCCCAACCCCGGGTACCAGCTCCTACAATGAGCAGTTCTTC
clone_size: .; d_call: TRBD1; v_call: TRBV20-1; j_call: TRBJ1-5; cdr3_aa: CSASTPDRSVSNQPQHF; cdr3_nt: TGCAGTGCTAGCACCCCGGACAGGTCGGTTAGCAATCAGCCCCAGCATTTT
clone_size: few; d_call: .; v_call: TRBV9; j_call: TRBJ2-1; cdr3_aa: CASSRGGNPSYNEQFF; cdr3_nt: TGTGCCAGCAGCAGAGGCGGGAACCCCTCCTACAATGAGCAGTTCTTC
clone_size: .; d_call: .; v_call: TRBV7-9; j_call: TRBJ2-1; cdr3_aa: CASSPRYPAYNEQFF; cdr3_nt: TGTGCCAGCTCCCCTCGGTATCCCGCCTACAATGAGCAGTTCTTC
clone_size: few; d_call: TRBD1; v_call: TRBV27; j_call: TRBJ2-7; cdr3_aa: CASSLSPGQAYNEQYF; cdr3_nt: TGTGCCAGCAGTTTGTCCCCGGGACAGGCTTACAATGAGCAGTACTTC
clone_size: .; d_call: TRBD2; v_call: TRBV2; j_call: TRBJ2-2; cdr3_aa: CASSPHGTSGPTGELFF; cdr3_nt: TGTGCCAGCAGCCCTCACGGGACTAGCGGACCTACCGGGGAGCTGTTTTTT
clone_size: few; d_call: .; v_call: TRBV20-1; j_call: TRBJ2-1; cdr3_aa: CSARDLDHTYNNEQFF; cdr3_nt: TGCAGTGCTAGAGATCTAGACCACACCTATAACAATGAGCAGTTCTTC
clone_size: .; d_call: TRBD1; v_call: TRBV11-2; j_call: TRBJ1-2; cdr3_aa: CASSWTGRGYTF; cdr3_nt: TGTGCCAGCAGCTGGACAGGGAGAGGCTACACCTTC
clone_size: once; d_call: .; v_call: TRBV4-2; j_call: TRBJ2-7; cdr3_aa: CASSPETRTYEQYF; cdr3_nt: TGTGCCAGCAGCCCGGAGACTAGAACATACGAGCAGTACTTC
clone_size: .; d_call: .; v_call: TRBV20-1; j_call: TRBJ2-5; cdr3_aa: CSARDPPGVPETQYF; cdr3_nt: TGCAGTGCTAGAGATCCGCCGGGGGTTCCAGAGACCCAGTACTTC
clone_size: .; d_call: .; v_call: TRBV7-2; j_call: TRBJ1-4; cdr3_aa: CASSLLGLNEELFF; cdr3_nt: TGTGCCAGCAGCTTATTGGGCCTGAATGAAGAACTGTTTTTT
clone_size: .; d_call: TRBD2; v_call: TRBV20-1; j_call: TRBJ2-7; cdr3_aa: CSARTTRGLVYNEQYF; cdr3_nt: TGCAGTGCTAGAACAACCAGAGGACTAGTCTACAATGAGCAGTACTTC
clone_size: .; d_call: TRBD2; v_call: TRBV20-1; j_call: TRBJ2-3; cdr3_aa: CSALSSGRTDTQYF; cdr3_nt: TGCAGTGCATTATCTAGCGGGAGGACAGATACGCAGTATTTT
clone_size: .; d_call: .; v_call: TRBV12-3/TRBV12-4; j_call: TRBJ1-3; cdr3_aa: CASSFADSGNTIYF; cdr3_nt: TGTGCCAGCAGTTTCGCGGATTCTGGAAACACCATATATTTT
clone_size: many; d_call: .; v_call: TRBV18; j_call: TRBJ2-5; cdr3_aa: CASFTTEWETQYF; cdr3_nt: TGTGCCAGCTTCACCACAGAGTGGGAGACCCAGTACTTC
clone_size: .; d_call: .; v_call: TRBV4-3; j_call: TRBJ2-6; cdr3_aa: CASSPWVQKVSGANVLTF; cdr3_nt: TGCGCCAGCAGCCCCTGGGTCCAAAAGGTCTCTGGGGCCAACGTCCTGACTTTC
clone_size: .; d_call: .; v_call: TRBV21-1; j_call: TRBJ2-1; cdr3_aa: CASIRPGSWTLNEQFF; cdr3_nt: TGTGCCAGCATCCGCCCCGGCTCGTGGACGCTCAATGAGCAGTTCTTC
clone_size: .; d_call: TRBD2; v_call: TRBV7-9; j_call: TRBJ2-1; cdr3_aa: CASSLALRGNEQFF; cdr3_nt: TGTGCCAGCAGCTTAGCGTTGCGGGGGAATGAGCAGTTCTTC
clone_size: few; d_call: .; v_call: TRBV18; j_call: TRBJ2-4; cdr3_aa: CASSQIAKNIQYF; cdr3_nt: TGTGCCAGCTCCCAAATAGCCAAAAACATTCAGTACTTC
clone_size: .; d_call: .; v_call: TRBV7-2; j_call: TRBJ2-1; cdr3_aa: CASSFPGAVYYNEQFF; cdr3_nt: TGTGCCAGCAGCTTCCCCGGGGCAGTCTACTACAATGAGCAGTTCTTC
clone_size: once; d_call: .; v_call: TRBV29-1; j_call: TRBJ1-2; cdr3_aa: CSVSQANYGYTF; cdr3_nt: TGCAGTGTATCCCAAGCTAACTATGGCTACACCTTC
clone_size: .; d_call: .; v_call: TRBV16; j_call: TRBJ1-2; cdr3_aa: CASSQSTGQGYGYTF; cdr3_nt: TGTGCCAGCAGCCAATCAACGGGGCAGGGCTATGGCTACACCTTC
clone_size: .; d_call: .; v_call: TRBV7-9; j_call: TRBJ2-7; cdr3_aa: CASSLQLTYEQYF; cdr3_nt: TGTGCCAGCAGCTTACAATTGACTTACGAGCAGTACTTC
clone_size: .; d_call: TRBD1; v_call: TRBV28; j_call: TRBJ1-5; cdr3_aa: CASRSGQGNWQPQHF; cdr3_nt: TGTGCCAGCAGGTCGGGACAGGGGAATTGGCAGCCCCAGCATTTT